A single sample gave rise to the 28 T cell receptor beta chains below, sequenced in a study of tumor-infiltrating lymphocytes in primary liver carcinoma listed by TCRdb under 2017. Total RNA and DNA were co-extracted without cell sorting from 20-30 mg of bulk tissue using the AllPrep DNA/RNA mini kit. Sequencing relied on an Illumina HiSeq 2500. Starting from approximately 500 ng total RNA, TCRbeta-specific cDNA was produced by reverse transcription with a constant-region primer and ProtoScript II reverse transcriptase. The TCRbeta libraries were prepared through three rounds of nested multiplex PCR following a slightly modified ARM-PCR procedure. Each of the first two PCR rounds ran for around 11 cycles and used multiplex TRBV1-TRBV30 forward primers together with a Cbeta reverse primer. TCRdb trimmed public reads at Q25 via fastp, called clones via MiXCR and kept in-frame beta chains. When rows share a CDR3 protein, they turn into one entry using the most common DNA and genes. This sample comprises 110,000 or so distinct CDR3 sequences, roughly 80% of them detected only once. The ten largest clones take up under 25% of the sample.

The sequencing sample was made of liver tumor tissue from sampling region 3. In light of the paper, this sample's cell subset or site label describes: tumor region T3, left-lateral pole. These receptors were taken from a man in his forties with primary liver carcinoma and hepatitis B virus infection.

Notes on this clonotype: Mismatch with germline at one junction end may stem from a read error. The chain links TRBV4-2 to TRBJ1-2; the D is unclear. CDR3 size: 15 residues. Per germline, CDR1 LGHNA and CDR2 YNFKEQ. CDR3 bases: TGTGCCAGCAGCCAAGGCGCCAGGAGTCCCTATGCCTACACCTTC. Its protein is CASSQGARSPYAYTF.

To note about this clonotype: An end of the junction does not agree with germline; a read error may underlie this. The CDR3 spells CASSKTLGLAGGPDTQYF. The CDR3 bases are TGCGCCAGCAGCAAAACCCTGGGACTAGCGGGAGGGCCAGATACGCAGTATTTT. The rearrangement uses TRBV12-3 or TRBV12-4 and TRBJ2-3; 16 bases are shared with TRBD2. The CDR3 has 18 amino acids.

As concerns this clonotype: The junction does not match germline at one end; this may be a read error. The rearrangement joins TRBV29-1 to TRBJ2-7, with unresolved D. Germline values: CDR1 SQVTM, CDR2 ANQGSEA. This CDR3 comprises 11 residues. The CDR3 DNA reads as TGCGGCGTTGAAGGTGGTCATGAGCAGTACTTC. As protein: CGVEGGHEQYF.

This clonotype is a singleton in its sample. With a much larger clone just one base away, this may be a read error. This chain connects TRBV5-1 to TRBJ2-7; 13 nucleotides agree with TRBD2. The CDR3 has 15 residues. Germline CDR1 reads SGHRS; CDR2 reads YFSETQ. With 4 bases clipped from V and 5 bases from J, the junction kept 6 bases outside the gene matches. The CDR3 loop reads CASSPGLAGANEQYF. CDR3 coding DNA: TGCGCCAGCAGCCCTGGACTAGCGGGAGCCAACGAGCAGTACTTC.

As for this clonotype: This CDR3 is missing its conserved last phenylalanine or tryptophan, likely due to a read error. The chain links TRBV29-1 to TRBJ1-1, with 8 bases matching TRBD1. Germline lookup yields CDR1 SQVTM and CDR2 ANQGSEA. This CDR3 contains 15 residues. This CDR3 is CRGGQEGCQNTEAFC. The CDR3 DNA sequence: TGCAGAGGGGGACAGGAAGGCTGTCAGAACACTGAAGCTTTCTGT.

Comments on this clonotype: The CDR3 does not close with the conserved phenylalanine or tryptophan, likely indicating a read error. CDR3 in DNA: TGTGCCAGCGCTCTGGGAATCAGGGCCAACGAGCAGTACATC. Translating it yields CASALGIRANEQYI. V is TRBV28 and J is TRBJ2-7; D is perhaps TRBD1 (5 bases). The germline V and J ends were trimmed by 8 bases and 5 bases, with 19 bases remaining between them. Germline V gives CDR1 MDHEN, CDR2 SYDVKM. The CDR3 sequence is 14 residues long.

Comment on this clonotype: Mismatch with germline at one junction end may stem from a read error. The chain recombines TRBV29-1 with TRBJ2-1, with D tentatively TRBD2 (7 bases). Germline V lookup: CDR1 SQVTM, CDR2 ANQGSEA. The CDR3 has 12 amino acids. The CDR3 spells CSVLSGVAGQLF. For the CDR3, the DNA is TGCAGCGTATTAAGCGGGGTGGCAGGACAGTTATTC.

Regarding this clonotype: The germline gene is not matched at one end of the junction; a read error may be the cause. The chain recombines TRBV11-1 with TRBJ1-6; unclear D gene. This CDR3 has 12 residues. CDR1 is SGHAT, CDR2 FQDESV, per germline (reference sequence). The CDR3 coding sequence is TGTGCCAGCAGCCGACACTGGTTTCACCCTCCATTT. It specifies CASSRHWFHPPF.

On this clonotype itself: No conserved phenylalanine or tryptophan is present at the end of the CDR3, so a read error is the likely explanation. The genes are TRBV7-7 and TRBJ2-5; no definite D call. CDR3 size: 14 residues. Germline V lookup: CDR1 SSHAT, CDR2 FNYEAQ (reference sequence). The CDR3 DNA follows: TGTGCTAGCAGCTCAATTCCTAGTAGGGAGACCCAGTACTCC. Amino acid sequence: CASSSIPSRETQYS.

V and J are TRBV29-1 and TRBJ2-7; D is undetermined. From germline, CDR1 is SQVTM and CDR2 ANQGSEA. The CDR3 loop spans 12 amino acids. The V end lost 7 bases, the J end lost 13 bases, and 23 bases lay between the germline ends. The CDR3 reads CSAGCGNHEDYF. As DNA, the CDR3 is TGCAGCGCGGGTTGTGGTAATCACGAGGACTACTTC.

The V gene is TRBV5-6, the J gene TRBJ2-1; TRBD2 aligns across 7 bases. The CDR3 length is 16 residues. The V and J ends lost 9 bases and 6 bases, in that order; junction bases with no gene match: 18. Germline CDR1 is SGHDT and CDR2 is YYEEEE. CDR3 in amino acids: CANRLVAGAGGNEQFF. CDR3 DNA sequence: TGTGCCAACAGATTGGTTGCGGGAGCTGGGGGCAATGAGCAGTTCTTC. Full variable domain (rest looked up from reference TRBV5-6 and TRBJ2-1): DAGVTQSPTHLIKTRGQQVTLRCSPKSGHDTVSWYQQALGQGPQFIFQYYEEEERQRGNFPDRFSGHQFPNYSSELNVNALLLGDSALYLCANRLVAGAGGNEQFFGPGTRLTVL.

Remarks on this clonotype: At one end, the junction sequence differs from germline, possibly due to a read error. This chain links TRBV12-3 or TRBV12-4 with TRBJ2-4; D is ambiguous. The CDR3 is made up of 14 amino acids. The CDR3 nucleotides are TGTGCCAGCATTGAAGATTTAGCCAAAAACATTCAGAATTTC. It translates to CASIEDLAKNIQNF.

Comment on this clonotype: The junction departs from the called germline gene at one end, perhaps through a read error. V usage is TRBV6-1 and J usage is TRBJ1-1; D is possibly TRBD1 (6 bases). CDR1 is MNHNS and CDR2 is SASEGT in the germline V gene. The CDR3 has 15 residues. CDR3 nucleotide sequence: TGTGCTAGCAGACGGGACAACGGAATGAACACTGAAACTTTCTTT. This translates into CASRRDNGMNTETFF.

In regard to this clonotype: The junction and the germline gene differ at one end; a read error may be behind it. The chain recombines TRBV11-2 with TRBJ2-5; TRBD2 agrees at 8 bases. Germline V gene data show CDR1 as SGHAT and CDR2 as FQNNGV. The CDR3 spans 14 residues. The CDR3 protein is CASSISGGQETQYF. In DNA, the CDR3 is TGTGCGAGCAGCATAAGCGGGGGACAAGAGACCCAGTACTTC.

Concerning this clonotype: Compared with germline, one end of the junction differs, possibly owing to a read error. The chain employs TRBV29-1 and TRBJ1-1; 8 nucleotides align to TRBD1. The CDR3 loop spans 15 amino acids. Germline lookup yields CDR1 SQVTM and CDR2 ANQGSEA. The CDR3 DNA reads as TGCAGCGAGGGACAGGAAGTCTATCAGAACATTGAAGCTTTCTTT. It yields the protein CSEGQEVYQNIEAFF.

This clonotype was counted at least ten times. The gene calls are TRBV30 and TRBJ2-2; 7 bases match TRBD1. Germline V gene sequence: CDR1 GTSNPN, CDR2 SVGIG (reference sequence). The CDR3 runs to 15 residues. The V segment lost 1 base and the J segment 3 bases; nucleotides outside the gene matches: 5. The DNA of the CDR3 is TGTGCCTGGAGTGCCCCGGGACAGCACACCGGGGAGCTGTTTTTT. It specifies CAWSAPGQHTGELFF.

V is TRBV6-5 and J is TRBJ2-2, with D perhaps TRBD2 (5 bases). Trimming left V 8 bases short and J 8 bases short, with 21 bases between. Per the germline V gene, CDR1 is MNHEY and CDR2 is SVGAGI. This CDR3 is 15 amino acids long. The CDR3 sequence: CASRDPLGETGELFF. CDR3 in DNA: TGTGCCAGCCGAGACCCCCTGGGAGAAACAGGGGAGCTGTTTTTT.

There are a few counts of this clonotype. A clone one base away is much larger, so this may be a read error. The chain couples TRBV28 to TRBJ1-5, with D possibly matching TRBD1 (5 bases). This CDR3 is 14 amino acids long. Germline V gene sequence: CDR1 MDHEN, CDR2 SYDVKM. As DNA, the CDR3 is TGTGCCAGCGGTTTAGTGCAGGGAACACAGCCCCAGCATTTT. Protein sequence: CASGLVQGTQPQHF.

Regarding this clonotype: It is likely a read error, because the conserved phenylalanine at the end of the CDR3 is missing. The chain recombines TRBV6-5 with TRBJ2-7; TRBD1 matches 9 bases. Germline V gene sequence: CDR1 MNHEY, CDR2 SVGAGI. The CDR3 covers 14 residues. The CDR3 DNA reads as TGTGCCAGCAGTGCCGGGACAGGGTCCTCCGAGCAGTACCTC. Protein product: CASSAGTGSSEQYL.

Concerning this clonotype: The conserved phenylalanine or tryptophan is not found at the CDR3 terminus, so this likely reflects a read error. The J gene is TRBJ1-1, the V gene TRBV28, with 7 bases fitting TRBD1. Germline V lookup: CDR1 MDHEN, CDR2 SYDVKM. This CDR3 has 12 residues. J was trimmed by 10 bases and V by 9 bases; bases with no gene match: 11. The CDR3: CASRITGDGAFS. The CDR3 bases are TGTGCCAGTAGGATCACAGGGGATGGAGCTTTCTCT.

Comments on this clonotype: One end of the junction varies from germline; a read error may be responsible. The J gene is TRBJ2-5, the V gene TRBV29-1, with D tentatively TRBD2 (6 bases). The CDR3 spans 14 residues. Germline V lookup: CDR1 SQVTM, CDR2 ANQGSEA. The CDR3 sequence is CSCHVGAGQETHYF. The DNA of the CDR3 is TGTAGCTGCCACGTCGGGGCGGGGCAAGAGACCCATTACTTC.

This chain links TRBV27 with TRBJ1-1; D not resolved. The V gene lost 7 bases and the J gene lost 5 bases, with 14 bases spanning the gap. This CDR3 has 13 residues. CDR1 and CDR2 (germline): MNHEY, SMNVEV (reference sequence). CDR3 protein: CASTSAWDTEAFF. As DNA, the CDR3 is TGTGCCAGCACTTCCGCGTGGGATACTGAAGCTTTCTTT.

The chain is built from TRBV20-1 and TRBJ1-1; TRBD1 aligns across 7 bases. The germline V gene encodes CDR1 DFQATT and CDR2 SNEGSKA (reference sequence). The CDR3 runs 13 residues. J was trimmed by 4 bases and V by 5 bases; bases with no gene match: 7. The CDR3 DNA is TGCAGTGCTTTAGGGGGCCCAGGCACTGAAGCTTTCTTT. Amino acids: CSALGGPGTEAFF.

This clonotype appeared a single time. This may be a read error, as it is one base from a much larger clone. The chain recombines TRBV5-1 with TRBJ2-7; D not resolved. This CDR3 is 15 amino acids long. Trimming took 2 bases from V and 3 from J, leaving 15 bases between them. Looked up from germline, CDR1 is SGHRS and CDR2 is YFSETQ. This chain's CDR3 is CASSFHLLGSYEQYF. CDR3 sequence (DNA): TGCGCCAGCAGCTTCCACCTCCTAGGCAGCTACGAGCAGTACTTC.

In the case of this clonotype: An end of the junction differs from the germline gene, which may be a read error. The chain has TRBV6-2 or TRBV6-3 and TRBJ2-7; D not certain. The CDR3 loop spans 13 amino acids. CDR1 is MNHEY, CDR2 SVGEGT, per germline. CDR3 nucleotides: TGTACCAGTAGTTACGAGGTATCCTACGAGCAGTACTTC. Its protein is CTSSYEVSYEQYF.

The gene calls are TRBV12-3 or TRBV12-4 and TRBJ2-1; D gene uncertain. This CDR3 has 15 residues. Trimming left V 5 bases short and J 13 bases short, with 24 bases between. The CDR3 nucleotides read TGTGCCAGCAGTAAGGGTACTTTACCTTGGGAAGATCAGTTCTTC. Encoded protein: CASSKGTLPWEDQFF.

About this clonotype: The junction and the germline gene differ at one end; a read error may be behind it. The rearrangement uses TRBV7-3 and TRBJ2-3, with 9 nucleotides matching TRBD2. CDR1 and CDR2 (germline): SGHTA, FQGTGA. This CDR3 has 14 amino acids. The DNA for the CDR3 is TGTCCCAGCAGCTTAGCGGGAGGCACAGATACGCAGTATTTT. Amino acid sequence: CPSSLAGGTDTQYF.

For this clonotype: One end of the junction fails to match germline, which may point to a read error. The chain joins TRBV11-2 to TRBJ1-5; D gene uncertain. The CDR3 contains 13 residues. Looked up from germline, CDR1 is SGHAT and CDR2 is FQNNGV. The CDR3 sequence is CTSSLGIDQPQHF. The CDR3 DNA follows: TGTACCAGCAGCTTAGGGATAGATCAGCCCCAGCATTTT.